These T cell receptor beta chains were read from a single sample in a study of T cell responses to AZD1222 COVID-19 vaccine. Repertoires were generated with immunoSEQ multiplex PCR, while TCRdb's copy carries only in-frame clones and drops some. This table holds roughly 120,000 clones, about 85% found once. Source: peripheral blood, taken 28 days after the second AZD1222 dose. The receptors stem from an adult who received the AZD1222 COVID-19 vaccine. Both conserved end residues are part of each CDR3. D genes are given only for firm matches. The size of a clone is reported for some rows only, either as once, few or many, or as a class for expanded clones.

.,.,TRBJ2-2,TRBV7-2,CASSYRGGSGTGELFF,TGTGCCAGCAGCTATAGAGGGGGGAGCGGCACCGGGGAGCTGTTTTTT
.,.,TRBJ1-6,TRBV2,CASSGASSYNSPLHF,TGTGCCAGCAGTGGGGCAAGCTCCTATAATTCACCCCTCCACTTT
.,.,TRBJ2-3,TRBV5-1,CASSLQDIRTDTQYF,TGCGCCAGCAGCTTACAGGACATTCGCACAGATACGCAGTATTTT
.,.,TRBJ2-7,TRBV5-6,CASSLVTYEQYF,TGTGCCAGCAGCTTGGTAACCTACGAGCAGTACTTC
.,.,TRBJ1-5,TRBV6-5,CASSYGGVDNQPQHF,TGTGCCAGCAGTTATGGAGGTGTAGACAATCAGCCCCAGCATTTT
TRBD1,.,TRBJ1-4,TRBV29-1,CSVETGGVGNEKLFF,TGCAGCGTTGAAACAGGGGGCGTAGGTAATGAAAAACTGTTTTTT
TRBD1,.,TRBJ1-5,TRBV5-1,CASSIGTGDQPQHF,TGCGCCAGCAGCATAGGGACAGGGGATCAGCCCCAGCATTTT
.,.,TRBJ1-2,TRBV24-1,CATSDSTAAENYGYTF,TGTGCCACCAGTGATTCTACAGCGGCTGAAAACTATGGCTACACCTTC
.,.,TRBJ2-1,TRBV11-3,CASSLGGGADYEQFF,TGTGCCAGCAGCTTAGGAGGGGGGGCCGATTATGAGCAGTTCTTC
.,.,TRBJ1-2,TRBV28,CASSLDFNYGYTF,TGTGCCAGCAGTTTGGACTTTAACTATGGCTACACCTTC
.,.,TRBJ1-1,TRBV5-1,CASSLEPGAGTEAFF,TGCGCCAGCAGCTTGGAGCCAGGGGCAGGGACTGAAGCTTTCTTT
.,.,TRBJ1-6,TRBV6-2/TRBV6-3,CASSYSLSGIGMPRNSPLHF,TGTGCCAGCAGTTACTCGCTTTCGGGTATTGGGATGCCACGTAATTCACCCCTCCACTTT
.,.,TRBJ2-7,TRBV7-9,CASSPPVGYEQYF,TGTGCCAGCAGCCCCCCGGTGGGTTACGAGCAGTACTTC
.,.,TRBJ2-7,TRBV6-5,CASSYSTGEQYF,TGTGCCAGCAGTTACTCGACAGGAGAGCAGTACTTC
.,.,TRBJ2-5,TRBV7-2,CASSPLGGEETQYF,TGTGCCAGCAGCCCCCTCGGAGGGGAAGAGACCCAGTACTTC
.,.,TRBJ2-1,TRBV18,CASSPDTYNEQFF,TGTGCCAGCTCACCGGACACCTACAATGAGCAGTTCTTC
TRBD1,.,TRBJ2-7,TRBV10-3,CAITPGGSPYEQYF,TGTGCCATCACCCCAGGGGGCTCCCCCTACGAGCAGTACTTC
.,.,TRBJ1-2,TRBV6-5,CASSYAQVYGYTF,TGTGCCAGCAGTTACGCACAGGTCTATGGCTACACCTTC
TRBD1,many,TRBJ2-7,TRBV18,CASSLDGDSYEQYF,TGTGCCAGCTCACTCGACGGGGACAGCTACGAGCAGTACTTC
.,.,TRBJ1-2,TRBV5-6,CASSFPGVDYGYTF,TGTGCCAGCAGCTTTCCCGGGGTTGACTATGGCTACACCTTC
.,once,TRBJ2-2,TRBV2,CASSEALLRPGSTGELFF,TGTGCCAGCAGTGAAGCGCTTTTAAGGCCAGGGAGCACCGGGGAGCTGTTTTTT
TRBD2,.,TRBJ2-5,TRBV28,CASSFHPRLAGGWQETQYF,TGTGCCAGCAGTTTCCATCCACGTCTAGCGGGGGGTTGGCAAGAGACCCAGTACTTC
.,.,TRBJ1-1,TRBV5-6,CASSLGSLEAFF,TGTGCCAGCAGCTTGGGCTCGTTGGAGGCTTTCTTT
.,once,TRBJ2-2,TRBV5-1,CASSLLMGGNTGELFF,TGCGCCAGCAGCTTACTTATGGGGGGGAACACCGGGGAGCTGTTTTTT